The 21 T cell receptor beta chains presented below share a single source sample, sequenced in a study of T-cell reconstitution after alpha-beta-depleted transplantation in children. Unique molecular identifiers were used to barcode this TCRbeta library. TCRdb called the PCR reads again in MiXCR, with one record for every CDR3 protein. The data hold hundreds of thousands of distinct CDR3 sequences, with 15% to 20% observed a single time. Here the sequenced sample was PBMCs from the stem cell graft donor, taken from the stem cell graft. The receptors here all came from a human donor who donated a stem cell graft to a child with acute myeloid leukemia.

This clonotype occurred many times. Written as DNA, the CDR3 is TGTGCCAGCAGCCGGGACAGGATCAGGGAGCTGTTTTTT. This sequence encodes CASSRDRIRELFF. The J gene is TRBJ2-2, the V gene TRBV6-1; 8 nucleotides agree with TRBD1. Germline CDR1 and CDR2: MNHNS and SASEGT. V shed 6 bases, J shed 9 bases, and the junction held 6 bases outside the gene matches. This CDR3 is built from 13 residues.

This chain connects TRBV9 to TRBJ2-1, with 10 nucleotides matching TRBD2. V shed 4 bases and J 4 bases; nucleotides not matched to a gene: 5. Germline V gene sequence: CDR1 SGDLS, CDR2 YYNGEE. The CDR3 sequence is 15 residues long. The CDR3 protein is CASSPTSGVYNEQFF. CDR3 sequence (DNA): TGTGCCAGCAGCCCCACTAGCGGGGTATACAATGAGCAGTTCTTC.

There are many counts of this clonotype. V usage is TRBV6-5 and J usage is TRBJ1-5; no definite D call. Germline V lookup: CDR1 MNHEY, CDR2 SVGAGI. CDR3 length equals 13 residues. Trimming removed 6 bases at V and 6 bases at J, with 12 bases between. CDR3 sequence: CASSPDVLQPQHF. In DNA, the CDR3 is TGTGCCAGCAGCCCGGACGTGCTTCAGCCCCAGCATTTT.

This clonotype has a single count. The chain couples TRBV5-5 to TRBJ2-7; 10 positions match TRBD2. Germline CDR1 SGHKS, CDR2 YYEKEE (reference sequence). Unmatched junction bases numbered 11, after V lost 3 bases and J lost 5 bases. The length of the CDR3 is 16 residues. DNA of the CDR3: TGTGCCAGCAGCTCGGATCCGGGACTAGCGACGGACGAGCAGTACTTC. It codes for CASSSDPGLATDEQYF.

This clonotype was counted at least ten times. This chain connects TRBV13 to TRBJ2-1, with 7 bases matching TRBD1. The CDR3 length is 15 residues. After removal of 2 bases from V and 5 bases from J, the junction contained 6 bases not matched to a gene. Germline assignment: CDR1 PRHDT and CDR2 FYEKMQ (reference sequence). DNA for the CDR3: TGTGCCAGCAGCTTACACAGGGGCGGTAACAATGAGCAGTTCTTC. As protein: CASSLHRGGNNEQFF.

This clonotype was observed a few times. This chain uses TRBV20-1 with TRBJ2-7, with a weak D call TRBD1 (6 bases). Germline assignment: CDR1 DFQATT and CDR2 SNEGSKA (reference sequence). There are 15 residues in the CDR3. V dropped 5 bases and J dropped 0 bases, with 17 bases sitting between them. In DNA, the CDR3 is TGCAGTGCTCGACCAGGGGCGTCTCTCTCCTACGAGCAGTACTTC. Protein: CSARPGASLSYEQYF.

The chain couples TRBV4-1 to TRBJ1-4, with a weak D call TRBD1 (6 bases). This CDR3 is 16 amino acids long. Trimming left V 0 bases short and J 14 bases short, with 22 bases between. Per the germline V gene, CDR1 is MGHRA and CDR2 is YSYEKL. Here the CDR3 DNA reads TGCGCCAGCAGCCAAGATGGGGGGGCCTTCGGTAACGGGCTGTTTTTT. Encoded protein: CASSQDGGAFGNGLFF.

The chain uses TRBV20-1 and TRBJ2-7; the match to TRBD2 covers 15 bases. The junction had 18 bases not matched to a gene; V was cut back by 5 bases and J by 4 bases. Germline lookup yields CDR1 DFQATT and CDR2 SNEGSKA (reference sequence). The CDR3 spans 19 residues. CDR3 sequence reads: CSASLFGTSGGIMLYEQYV. CDR3 nucleotides: TGCAGTGCTTCTTTATTTGGGACTAGCGGGGGGATCATGTTATACGAGCAGTACGTC.

With respect to this clonotype: Possible read error: a much larger clone is one base away. V is TRBV12-3 or TRBV12-4 and J is TRBJ1-1, with D possibly matching TRBD1 (5 bases). The CDR3 runs to 13 residues. Here the CDR3 reads CVSGTTANTEAFF. The CDR3 DNA reads as TGTGTCAGCGGGACGACAGCGAACACTGAAGCTTTCTTT.

The V and J genes are TRBV7-3 and TRBJ2-2, with 10 bases fitting TRBD2. This CDR3 region has 19 residues. V lost 5 bases, J lost 2 bases, and 14 bases stayed unmatched. Germline assignment: CDR1 SGHTA and CDR2 FQGTGA. The CDR3: CASSPRASGGHFNTGELFF. CDR3 nucleotides: TGTGCCAGCAGCCCAAGGGCTAGCGGGGGCCACTTTAACACCGGGGAGCTGTTTTTT. Full variable domain (missing parts from reference TRBV7-3 and TRBJ2-2): GAGVSQTPSNKVTEKGKYVELRCDPISGHTALYWYRQSLGQGPEFLIYFQGTGAADDSGLPNDRFFAVRPEGSVSTLKIQRTERGDSAVYLCASSPRASGGHFNTGELFFGEGSRLTVL.

The table lists this clonotype with many counts. This chain joins TRBV20-1 and TRBJ1-1; possibly TRBD1 for D (5 bases). Trimming pared 6 bases from V and 11 bases from J, leaving 13 bases between. Germline CDR1 reads DFQATT; CDR2 reads SNEGSKA (reference sequence). There are 10 residues in the CDR3. The CDR3 DNA reads as TGCAGTGCCACCGGGACGGGGGCTTTCTTT. As protein: CSATGTGAFF.

This clonotype was counted only a few times. The chain uses TRBV20-1 and TRBJ2-2; D may be TRBD1 (5 bases). V lost 1 base to trimming and J lost 3 bases, with 15 bases between them. This CDR3 comprises 16 residues. CDR1 and CDR2 (germline): DFQATT, SNEGSKA (reference sequence). The CDR3 region is CSARAPGRVDTGELFF. The CDR3 DNA is TGCAGTGCTAGAGCCCCGGGCAGGGTGGACACCGGGGAGCTGTTTTTT.

This clonotype showed up many times. The chain has TRBV5-1 and TRBJ2-1; tentative D call: TRBD2 (6 bases). CDR1 and CDR2 (germline): SGHRS, YFSETQ. The V end was cut by 6 bases, the J end by 9 bases, with 10 bases between. The CDR3 consists of 11 residues. The CDR3 region has the DNA TGCGCCAGCACCCTAGCGAGTGAGCAGTTCTTC. This encodes CASTLASEQFF. The entire variable domain, with the rest obtained from reference TRBV5-1 and TRBJ2-1, is as follows: KAGVTQTPRYLIKTRGQQVTLSCSPISGHRSVSWYQQTPGQGLQFLFEYFSETQRNKGNFPGRFSGRQFSNSRSEMNVSTLELGDSALYLCASTLASEQFFGPGTRLTVL.

At least ten counts were recorded for this clonotype. This chain connects TRBV28 to TRBJ2-1; D may correspond to TRBD1 or TRBD2 (5 bases each). This CDR3 has 16 amino acids. The germline V gene encodes CDR1 MDHEN and CDR2 SYDVKM. V was trimmed by 9 bases and J by 8 bases, leaving 26 bases between them. This CDR3 is CASHTRMGPERDEQFF. DNA of the CDR3: TGTGCCAGTCATACTCGAATGGGACCGGAGAGGGATGAGCAGTTCTTC.

About this clonotype itself: Because the CDR3's place on the DNA is in doubt, the DNA is left out and the CDR3 is given as listed by TCRdb. The gene calls are TRBV7-2 and TRBJ2-2; the DNA was not compared with TRBD1, the D call given in the table. The CDR3 has 14 residues if both end residues are counted. Germline V gives CDR1 SGHTA, CDR2 FQGNSA. The CDR3 here is CASSFGPGAGELFF.

This clonotype was detected only once. The V call is TRBV7-3, the J call TRBJ2-1; either TRBD1 or TRBD2 may supply D (5 bases each). CDR1 SGHTA and CDR2 FQGTGA come from the germline V gene. This CDR3 contains 15 residues. Between the trimmed V and J ends, which lost 2 bases and 1 base, there was a span of 9 bases. CDR3 region: CASSLGWGSYNEQFF. CDR3 in DNA: TGTGCCAGCAGCTTAGGGTGGGGGTCCTACAATGAGCAGTTCTTC.

For this clonotype: This may be a read error, as it is one base from a much larger clone. This chain uses TRBV6-1 with TRBJ1-2; 7 positions match TRBD1. This CDR3 comprises 14 residues. Germline values: CDR1 MNHNS, CDR2 SASEGT. CDR3 residues: CPSSAGTVIYGYTF. CDR3 in DNA: TGTCCCAGCAGTGCCGGGACAGTTATCTATGGCTACACCTTC.

V and J are TRBV4-1 and TRBJ2-7, with D possibly TRBD2 on 6 matching bases. This CDR3 is built from 15 residues. Germline V lookup: CDR1 MGHRA, CDR2 YSYEKL. Trimming pared 0 bases from V and 0 bases from J, leaving 9 bases between. The CDR3 DNA follows: TGCGCCAGCAGCCAAGAGCCCGGGGGCTCCTACGAGCAGTACGTC. This gives the protein CASSQEPGGSYEQYV.

The gene calls are TRBV5-1 and TRBJ2-5, with TRBD1 identical over 11 bases. The junction had 9 bases not matched to a gene; V was cut back by 3 bases and J by 5 bases. Germline loops: CDR1 SGHRS, CDR2 YFSETQ. This CDR3 is built from 16 residues. Here the CDR3 reads CASSYSGTGGDETQYF. The CDR3 bases are TGCGCCAGCAGCTACTCCGGGACAGGGGGGGACGAGACCCAGTACTTC.

The rearrangement uses TRBV7-2 and TRBJ1-5; possible D gene TRBD1, 6 bases. Looked up from germline, CDR1 is SGHTA and CDR2 is FQGNSA. V was clipped by 0 bases and J by 0 bases, with 9 bases between them. The CDR3 consists of 16 residues. CDR3 sequence reads: CASSLAGTNSNQPQHF. The CDR3 nucleotides are TGTGCCAGCAGCTTAGCTGGGACAAATAGCAATCAGCCCCAGCATTTT.

This clonotype was seen more than once but under ten times. This rearrangement joins TRBV7-8 to TRBJ1-1, with D possibly being TRBD1 (5 bases). The V end lost 5 bases, the J end lost 2 bases, and 18 bases lay between the germline ends. Germline V lookup: CDR1 SGHVS, CDR2 FQNEAQ. CDR3 length: 16 amino acids. CDR3 region: CASSLPGRQGNTEAFF. The CDR3, as DNA: TGTGCCAGCAGCCTCCCTGGACGGCAGGGCAACACTGAAGCTTTCTTT. Combining the CDR3 with reference TRBV7-8 and TRBJ1-1 gives the whole variable domain GAGVSQSPRYKVAKRGQDVALRCDPISGHVSLFWYQQALGQGPEFLTYFQNEAQLDKSGLPSDRFFAERPEGSVSTLKIQRTQQEDSAVYLCASSLPGRQGNTEAFFGQGTRLTVV.